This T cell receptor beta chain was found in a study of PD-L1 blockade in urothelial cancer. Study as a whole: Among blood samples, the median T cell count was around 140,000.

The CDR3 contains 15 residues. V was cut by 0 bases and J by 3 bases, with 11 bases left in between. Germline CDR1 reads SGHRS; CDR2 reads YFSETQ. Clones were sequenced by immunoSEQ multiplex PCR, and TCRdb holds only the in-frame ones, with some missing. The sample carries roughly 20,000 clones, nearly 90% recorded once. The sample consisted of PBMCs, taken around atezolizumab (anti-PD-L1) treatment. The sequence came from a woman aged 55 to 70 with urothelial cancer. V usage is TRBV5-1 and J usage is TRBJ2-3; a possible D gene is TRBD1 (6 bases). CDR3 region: CASSLAGQGTDTQYF. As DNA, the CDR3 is TGCGCCAGCAGCTTGGCCGGGCAGGGGACAGATACGCAGTATTTT. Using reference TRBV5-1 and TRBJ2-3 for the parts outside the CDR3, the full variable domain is KAGVTQTPRYLIKTRGQQVTLSCSPISGHRSVSWYQQTPGQGLQFLFEYFSETQRNKGNFPGRFSGRQFSNSRSEMNVSTLELGDSALYLCASSLAGQGTDTQYFGPGTRLTVL.